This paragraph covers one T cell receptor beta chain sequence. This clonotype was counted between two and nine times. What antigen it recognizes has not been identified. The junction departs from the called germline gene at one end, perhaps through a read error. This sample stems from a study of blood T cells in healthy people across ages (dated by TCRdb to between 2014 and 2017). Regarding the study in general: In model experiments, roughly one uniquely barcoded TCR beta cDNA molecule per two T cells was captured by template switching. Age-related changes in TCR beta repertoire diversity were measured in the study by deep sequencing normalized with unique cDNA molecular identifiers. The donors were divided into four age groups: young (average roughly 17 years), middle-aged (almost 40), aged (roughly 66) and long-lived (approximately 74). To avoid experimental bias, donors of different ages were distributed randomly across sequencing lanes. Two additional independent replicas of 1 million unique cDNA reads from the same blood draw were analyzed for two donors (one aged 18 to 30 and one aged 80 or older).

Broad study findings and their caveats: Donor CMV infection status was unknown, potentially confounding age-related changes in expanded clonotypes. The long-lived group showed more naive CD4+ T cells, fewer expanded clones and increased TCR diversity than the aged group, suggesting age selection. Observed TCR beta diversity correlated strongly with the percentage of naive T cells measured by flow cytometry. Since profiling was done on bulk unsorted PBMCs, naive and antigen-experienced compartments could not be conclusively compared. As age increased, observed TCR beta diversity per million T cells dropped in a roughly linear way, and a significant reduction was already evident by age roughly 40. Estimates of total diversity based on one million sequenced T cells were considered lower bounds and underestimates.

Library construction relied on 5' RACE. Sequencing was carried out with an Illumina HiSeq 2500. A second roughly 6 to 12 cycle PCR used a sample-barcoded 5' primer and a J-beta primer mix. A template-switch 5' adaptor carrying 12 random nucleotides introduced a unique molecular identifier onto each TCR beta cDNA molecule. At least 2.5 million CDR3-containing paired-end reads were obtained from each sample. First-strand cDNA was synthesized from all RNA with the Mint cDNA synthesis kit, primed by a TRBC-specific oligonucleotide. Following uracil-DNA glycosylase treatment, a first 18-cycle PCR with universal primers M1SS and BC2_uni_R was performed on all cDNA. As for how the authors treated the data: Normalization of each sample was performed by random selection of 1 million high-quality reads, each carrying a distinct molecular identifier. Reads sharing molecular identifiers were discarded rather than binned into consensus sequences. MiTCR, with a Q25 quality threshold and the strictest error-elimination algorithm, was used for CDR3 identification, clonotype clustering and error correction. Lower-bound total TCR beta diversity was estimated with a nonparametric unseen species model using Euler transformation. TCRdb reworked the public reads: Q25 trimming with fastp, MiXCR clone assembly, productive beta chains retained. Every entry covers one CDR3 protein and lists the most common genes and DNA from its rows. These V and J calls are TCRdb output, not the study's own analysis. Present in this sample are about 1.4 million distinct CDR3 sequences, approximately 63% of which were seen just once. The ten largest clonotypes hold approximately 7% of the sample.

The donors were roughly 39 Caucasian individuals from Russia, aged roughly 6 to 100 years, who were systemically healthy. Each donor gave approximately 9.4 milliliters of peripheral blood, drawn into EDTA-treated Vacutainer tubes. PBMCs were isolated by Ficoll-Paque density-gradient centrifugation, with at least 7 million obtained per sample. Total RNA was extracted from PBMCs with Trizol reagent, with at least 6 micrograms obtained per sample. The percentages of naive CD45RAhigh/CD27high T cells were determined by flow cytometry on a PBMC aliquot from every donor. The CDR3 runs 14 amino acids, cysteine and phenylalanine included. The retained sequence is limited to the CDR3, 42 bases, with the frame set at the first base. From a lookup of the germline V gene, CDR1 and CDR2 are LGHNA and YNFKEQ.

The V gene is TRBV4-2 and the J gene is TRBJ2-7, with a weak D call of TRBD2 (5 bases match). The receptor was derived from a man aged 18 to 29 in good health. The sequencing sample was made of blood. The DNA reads TGTGCCAGCAGTCAAGGGATGGGAGTGGACGAGCAGTACTTC. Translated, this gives CASSQGMGVDEQYF.